Presented here are 3 T cell receptor beta chains from one specimen sequenced in a study of CD8+CD57+ T cells in acquired aplastic anemia (dated by TCRdb to 2017 to 2018). The sequencer was an Illumina HiSeq 2000. Profiling of TCR beta VDJ combinations and CDR3 sequences used genomic DNA as the template. Using fastp trimming at Q25 and MiXCR clonotype assembly, TCRdb reanalyzed the public sequencing data and kept in-frame beta chains. Under each unique CDR3 protein, matching rows form one entry showing the most common genes and DNA. The sample data list hundreds of thousands of distinct CDR3 sequences, and around 33% of these were observed just once. 0.75% to 0.95% of the sample goes to the ten largest clones. Expansion of CD8+CD57+ cells had been shown by flow cytometry in the patients chosen for sequencing. The sequencing sample was made of sorted CD4+, CD8+, or CD8+CD57+ T cells (not recorded which) from PBMCs. These receptors originate from a human donor with aplastic anemia.

This clonotype was found many times. The chain has TRBV12-3 or TRBV12-4 and TRBJ2-7; D unresolved. V lost 3 bases and J lost 6, with 12 bases in between. The CDR3 has 13 amino acids. In nucleotides, the CDR3 is TGTGCCAGCAGTTTCGTTCAGCGCAGCGAGCAGTACTTC. Protein: CASSFVQRSEQYF.

In this sample, this clonotype turned up once. The chain couples TRBV2 to TRBJ2-1, with a possible D match to TRBD1 (6 bases). V shed 5 bases and J shed 9 bases, with 17 bases lying between them. CDR3 size: 14 residues. Looked up from germline, CDR1 is SNHLY and CDR2 is FYNNEI. Here the CDR3 reads CASSHRDGISEQFF. As DNA, the CDR3 is TGTGCCAGCAGTCACAGGGACGGAATCAGTGAGCAGTTCTTC.

This clonotype was recorded a few times. The rearrangement links TRBV7-2 to TRBJ1-4; D uncertain. Germline V gives CDR1 SGHTA, CDR2 FQGNSA. The CDR3 spans 14 residues. Trimming took off 5 bases at V and 4 bases at J, with 11 bases between the two ends. CDR3 region: CASSQESVNEKLFF. For the CDR3, the DNA is TGTGCCAGCAGCCAAGAAAGTGTTAATGAAAAACTGTTTTTT.